A single sample gave rise to the 8 T cell receptor beta chains below, sequenced in a study of tumor and adjacent non-tumor tissue in lung cancer. RNA was extracted from bulk tissue without any cell sorting. A modified ARM-PCR protocol with three rounds of nested PCR amplified TCRbeta. Using its own MiXCR run on the multiplex PCR reads, TCRdb lists one record per CDR3 protein. Among approximately 130,000 distinct CDR3 sequences listed, 60% to 70% were seen once. Sample: lung tumor tissue. The receptors here all came from a man under 40 with non-small cell lung cancer.

In its sample, this clonotype was seen many times. The chain combines TRBV6-5 with TRBJ2-7; 7 bases align to TRBD1. Germline lookup yields CDR1 MNHEY and CDR2 SVGAGI. J was trimmed by 4 bases and V by 5 bases; bases with no gene match: 5. This CDR3 comprises 13 residues. CDR3 in DNA: TGTGCCAGCAGTACCAGGGGGACATACGAGCAGTACTTC. Encoded protein: CASSTRGTYEQYF.

As regards this clonotype: A read error may explain this, as a much larger clone is one base away. J is TRBJ2-5 and V is TRBV6-1, with 8 bases identical to TRBD2. The CDR3 length is 13 residues. V was clipped by 10 bases and J by 2 bases; unmatched bases: 6. CDR1 is MNHNS and CDR2 is SASEGT in the germline V gene. DNA for the CDR3: TGTGCCAACAGACGGGAGGGGCAAGAGACCCAGTACTTC. Its translation: CANRREGQETQYF.

This clonotype was observed many times. The chain carries TRBV12-5 and TRBJ1-2; D might be TRBD1 (5 bases). This CDR3 spans 13 amino acids. Germline values: CDR1 LGHNT, CDR2 FRNRAP. Trimming pared 3 bases from V and 5 bases from J, leaving 10 bases between. CDR3 loop: CASGFGGEYGYTF. The CDR3 DNA reads as TGTGCTAGTGGTTTCGGAGGGGAGTATGGCTACACCTTC.

This clonotype appeared many times. The chain has TRBV29-1 and TRBJ2-4; the D gene could be TRBD1 or TRBD2 (5 bases each). V lost 2 bases to trimming and J lost 8 bases, with 13 bases between them. Germline CDR1 SQVTM, CDR2 ANQGSEA. This CDR3 has 13 residues. The chain's CDR3 is CSVELQMGDIQYF. CDR3 in DNA: TGCAGCGTTGAATTACAGATGGGGGACATTCAGTACTTC.

In regard to this clonotype: A single base separates this from a much larger clone, so it may be a read error. The chain carries TRBV4-1 and TRBJ2-7; no clear D. The CDR3 spans 16 residues. Germline CDR1 reads MGHRA; CDR2 reads YSYEKL. The CDR3 is CASNQDFAHTTDEQYF. CDR3 DNA sequence: TGCGCCAGCAACCAAGATTTCGCGCACACCACCGACGAGCAGTACTTC.

V and J are TRBV6-5 and TRBJ2-7; tentatively, D is TRBD1 (6 bases). The CDR3 consists of 14 residues. CDR1 and CDR2 (germline): MNHEY, SVGAGI. The germline V and J ends were trimmed by 10 bases and 7 bases, with 23 bases remaining between them. DNA for the CDR3: TGTGCCATCGCTGAGGACAGAGGCAGCTATGAGCAGTACTTC. Its translation: CAIAEDRGSYEQYF.

This clonotype was seen a few times. The chain links TRBV12-3 or TRBV12-4 to TRBJ1-1; no definite D call. Trimming stripped 7 bases from V and 6 bases from J, with 12 bases between. The CDR3 spans 12 residues. CDR3 coding DNA: TGTGCCAGCACCTCGATTCAGGCTGAAGCTTTCTTT. Its protein is CASTSIQAEAFF.

On this clonotype itself: A much larger clonotype is one base distant, so this may be a read error. V gene TRBV20-1 combines with J gene TRBJ1-5; D remains unclear. CDR3 length: 12 residues. V lost 1 base, J lost 5 bases, and 6 bases lay in between. Germline CDR1 reads DFQATT; CDR2 reads SNEGSKA (reference sequence). CDR3 sequence (DNA): TGCAGTGCTAGAGGAGGTGATCAGCCCCAGCATTTT. It yields the protein CSARGGDQPQHF.